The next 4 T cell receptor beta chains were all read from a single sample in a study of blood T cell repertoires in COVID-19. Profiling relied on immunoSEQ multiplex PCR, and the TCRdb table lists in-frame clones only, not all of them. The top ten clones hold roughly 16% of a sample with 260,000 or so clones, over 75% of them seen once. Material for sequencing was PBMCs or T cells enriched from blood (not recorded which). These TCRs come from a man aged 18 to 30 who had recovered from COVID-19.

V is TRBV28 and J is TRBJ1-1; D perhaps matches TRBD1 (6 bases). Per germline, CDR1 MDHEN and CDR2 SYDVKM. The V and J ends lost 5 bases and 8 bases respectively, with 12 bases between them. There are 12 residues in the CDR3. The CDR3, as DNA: TGTGCCAGCAGTAGGGGGGGACGGGAAGCTTTCTTT. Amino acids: CASSRGGREAFF.

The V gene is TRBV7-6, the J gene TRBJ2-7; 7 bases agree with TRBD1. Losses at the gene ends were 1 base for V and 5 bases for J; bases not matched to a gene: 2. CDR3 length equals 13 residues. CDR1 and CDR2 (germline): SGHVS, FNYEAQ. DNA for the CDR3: TGTGCCAGCAGCTTAGGAGGGACAGACGAGCAGTACTTC. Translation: CASSLGGTDEQYF. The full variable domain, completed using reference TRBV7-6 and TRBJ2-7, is GAGVSQSPRYKVTKRGQDVALRCDPISGHVSLYWYRQALGQGPEFLTYFNYEAQQDKSGLPNDRFSAERPEGSISTLTIQRTEQRDSAMYRCASSLGGTDEQYFGPGTRLTVT.

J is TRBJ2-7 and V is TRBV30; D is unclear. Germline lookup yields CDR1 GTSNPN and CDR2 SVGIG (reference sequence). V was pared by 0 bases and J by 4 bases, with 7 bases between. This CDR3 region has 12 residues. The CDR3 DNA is TGTGCCTGGAGTGTCAGTGCATACGAGCAGTACTTC. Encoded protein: CAWSVSAYEQYF.

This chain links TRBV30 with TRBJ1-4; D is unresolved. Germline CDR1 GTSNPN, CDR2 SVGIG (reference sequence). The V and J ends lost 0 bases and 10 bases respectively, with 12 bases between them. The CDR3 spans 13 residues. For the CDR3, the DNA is TGTGCCTGGAGTGTACGAAACGAGGGAAAACTGTTTTTT. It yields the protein CAWSVRNEGKLFF.